Each of the 22 T cell receptor beta chains below was sequenced from the same sample in a study of T-cell reconstitution after alpha-beta-depleted transplantation in children. Preparation of the TCRbeta library used unique molecular identifiers. TCRdb fed the PCR reads into MiXCR, producing one record per CDR3 protein. The table includes about 230,000 distinct CDR3 sequences, about 12% detected once. This specimen consisted of PBMCs from the stem cell graft donor, obtained from the stem cell graft. The receptors were gathered from a human donor who donated a stem cell graft to a child with acute lymphoblastic leukemia.

The table lists this clonotype with a few counts. The rearrangement uses TRBV28 and TRBJ2-5; TRBD2 agrees at 12 bases. Germline V gene sequence: CDR1 MDHEN, CDR2 SYDVKM. After removal of 6 bases from V and 7 bases from J, the junction contained 6 bases not matched to a gene. The CDR3 contains 14 residues. DNA for the CDR3: TGTGCCAGCAGCCGGACTAGCGGGACTACGACCCAGTACTTC. Amino acids: CASSRTSGTTTQYF.

This clonotype was observed many times. The rearrangement uses TRBV7-8 and TRBJ1-4; D gene unclear. Germline-derived CDR1 and CDR2 are SGHVS and FQNEAQ. This CDR3 is built from 12 residues. Trimming shortened V by 5 bases and J by 5 bases, and 6 bases separated the two germline ends. As DNA, the CDR3 is TGTGCCAGCAGCCTCCCGAATGAAAAACTGTTTTTT. Translated, it gives CASSLPNEKLFF.

A word on this clonotype: This may stem from a read error, because a much larger clone lies one nucleotide away. The chain combines TRBV4-3 with TRBJ1-2; D not certain. CDR3 length: 16 amino acids. Germline values: CDR1 LGHNA, CDR2 YSLEER. As DNA, the CDR3 is TGCGCCAGCAGCCAAGGAGGAAGGGATTTGACGAATGGCCACACCTTC. Protein: CASSQGGRDLTNGHTF.

The sample holds many counts of this clonotype. The chain links TRBV5-1 to TRBJ1-3; D not certain. Germline V gene sequence: CDR1 SGHRS, CDR2 YFSETQ. This CDR3 has 13 amino acids. The V and J ends lost 1 base and 4 bases respectively, with 6 bases between them. The CDR3 sequence is CASSLSYGNTIYF. The CDR3 region has the DNA TGCGCCAGCAGCTTGTCTTACGGAAACACCATATATTTT. The whole variable domain, remainder taken from reference TRBV5-1 and TRBJ1-3, is KAGVTQTPRYLIKTRGQQVTLSCSPISGHRSVSWYQQTPGQGLQFLFEYFSETQRNKGNFPGRFSGRQFSNSRSEMNVSTLELGDSALYLCASSLSYGNTIYFGEGSWLTVV.

There are many counts of this clonotype. The V gene is TRBV9, the J gene TRBJ2-5; D tentatively fits TRBD1 or TRBD2 (5 bases each). Germline lookup yields CDR1 SGDLS and CDR2 YYNGEE. This CDR3 has 14 amino acids. V lost 2 bases and J 2 bases, leaving 10 bases between the germline ends. In DNA form, the CDR3 reads TGTGCCAGCAGCGTGAGGGGACGACAAGAGACCCAGTACTTC. The encoded protein is CASSVRGRQETQYF. Using reference TRBV9 and TRBJ2-5 for the parts outside the CDR3, the full variable domain is DSGVTQTPKHLITATGQRVTLRCSPRSGDLSVYWYQQSLDQGLQFLIQYYNGEERAKGNILERFSAQQFPDLHSELNLSSLELGDSALYFCASSVRGRQETQYFGPGTRLLVL.

This clonotype was picked up many times. The rearrangement links TRBV2 to TRBJ2-1, with 7 positions matching TRBD1. This CDR3 has 14 amino acids. Germline assignment: CDR1 SNHLY and CDR2 FYNNEI. The V segment lost 3 bases and the J segment 6 bases; nucleotides outside the gene matches: 5. The CDR3 DNA follows: TGTGCCAGCAGTGATATGCCAGGGGGCAATGAGCAGTTCTTC. It specifies CASSDMPGGNEQFF.

A word on this clonotype: With a much larger clone just one base away, this may be a read error. This rearrangement joins TRBV5-1 to TRBJ1-2; 7 bases are a match to TRBD1. The V and J ends lost 5 bases and 6 bases, in that order; junction bases with no gene match: 13. The CDR3 extends over 15 amino acids. CDR1 SGHRS and CDR2 YFSETQ come from the germline V gene. This chain's CDR3 is CASSSDPTGIHGYTF. DNA for the CDR3: TGCGCCAGCAGTTCCGATCCGACAGGGATCCATGGCTACACCTTC.

This clonotype was seen many times. This chain joins TRBV2 and TRBJ1-4; possibly TRBD1 for D (5 bases). Germline loops: CDR1 SNHLY, CDR2 FYNNEI. The ends were cut back, 6 bases at V and 3 bases at J, with 11 bases in the middle. The CDR3 length is 14 residues. CDR3 sequence: CASRDSVANEKLFF. The CDR3 coding sequence is TGTGCCAGCAGAGACAGCGTGGCTAATGAAAAACTGTTTTTT.

This clonotype was seen only a few times. The rearrangement joins TRBV12-3 or TRBV12-4 to TRBJ2-1; possibly TRBD2 for D (5 bases). V lost 5 bases and J 8 bases, leaving 19 bases between the germline ends. This CDR3 is built from 15 residues. The CDR3 is CASSVSPSSTHEQFF. For the CDR3, the DNA is TGTGCCAGCAGTGTTTCCCCTAGCAGCACACATGAGCAGTTCTTC.

This clonotype was detected many times. V usage is TRBV20-1 and J usage is TRBJ2-4; 7 bases line up with TRBD1. The CDR3 contains 13 residues. The junction had 9 bases not matched to a gene; V was cut back by 8 bases and J by 5 bases. CDR1 and CDR2 (germline): DFQATT, SNEGSKA (reference sequence). CDR3 nucleotides: TGCAGTTCCTGGAAGGGACAGCAAAACATTCAGTACTTC. It is translated as CSSWKGQQNIQYF.

This clonotype has a count of ten or more. This CDR3 reads CASSKEGRGRDEQYF. The DNA of the CDR3 is TGTGCCAGCAGCAAAGAAGGAAGGGGTCGGGACGAGCAGTACTTC. V usage is TRBV21-1 and J usage is TRBJ2-7; TRBD1 was called by the table and not checked on the DNA. TRBV21-1 is assigned pseudogene status. This CDR3 is built from 15 residues.

This clonotype was recorded many times. CDR3 in DNA: TGTGCCAGCAGCCAACCTCCGGGCCGTACGGGCTACACCTTC. Its protein is CASSQPPGRTGYTF. The chain recombines TRBV4-2 with TRBJ1-2; D not resolved. The V gene's germline CDR1 is LGHNA and CDR2 YNFKEQ. V lost 2 bases and J lost 8, with 15 bases in between. This CDR3 has 14 amino acids.

The table lists this clonotype with many counts. This chain joins TRBV20-1 and TRBJ2-5; 11 nucleotides agree with TRBD2. This CDR3 has 15 residues. The ends lost 0 bases at V and 5 bases at J; junction bases unmatched: 5. The V gene's germline CDR1 is DFQATT and CDR2 SNEGSKA (reference sequence). The CDR3 nucleotides read TGCAGTGCTAGAGATAGCGGGGGGGCTCTGGAGACCCAGTACTTC. Protein sequence: CSARDSGGALETQYF.

This clonotype was picked up many times. The V gene is TRBV5-1, the J gene TRBJ2-7; D call uncertain. The CDR3 has 11 amino acids. V was cut by 4 bases and J by 5 bases, with 7 bases left in between. From germline, CDR1 is SGHRS and CDR2 YFSETQ. The CDR3 sequence is CASSANNEQYF. The DNA for the CDR3 is TGCGCCAGCAGCGCAAATAACGAGCAGTACTTC.

This clonotype was counted many times. This chain uses TRBV7-9 with TRBJ1-4; D gene unclear. The V gene's germline CDR1 is SEHNR and CDR2 FQNEAQ (reference sequence). The ends were cut back, 3 bases at V and 4 bases at J, with 9 bases in the middle. This CDR3 contains 14 residues. Here the CDR3 DNA reads TGTGCCAGCAGCTTTCCCGGAATTAATGAAAAACTGTTTTTT. This gives the protein CASSFPGINEKLFF.

This clonotype was seen repeatedly, ten times or more. One junction end does not reproduce the germline sequence, and a read error may be involved. This chain connects TRBV4-1 to TRBJ1-1, with D maybe TRBD1 (5 bases). This CDR3 is 16 amino acids long. Germline assignment: CDR1 MGHRA and CDR2 YSYEKL. The CDR3 is CASRQDPAQGNTEAFF. In DNA form, the CDR3 reads TGCGCCAGCAGACAAGACCCTGCCCAGGGGAACACTGAAGCTTTCTTT.

In this sample, this clonotype turned up a few times. The gene calls are TRBV12-3 or TRBV12-4 and TRBJ2-5; TRBD1 aligns across 7 bases. The CDR3 spans 13 residues. The ends lost 5 bases at V and 4 bases at J; junction bases unmatched: 4. The CDR3 nucleotides read TGTGCCAGCAGTCAGGGGGTCGGAGAGACCCAGTACTTC. Protein: CASSQGVGETQYF.

This clonotype has ten or more counts. This chain links TRBV6-1 with TRBJ2-1; 9 bases line up with TRBD2. Germline CDR1 reads MNHNS; CDR2 reads SASEGT. V lost 6 bases to trimming and J lost 6 bases; unmatched junction nucleotides: 6. The CDR3 extends over 14 amino acids. The CDR3 loop reads CASRKREEGNEQFF. The CDR3 DNA is TGTGCCAGCAGGAAGCGGGAGGAGGGCAATGAGCAGTTCTTC.

This clonotype was observed at least ten times. This chain joins TRBV29-1 and TRBJ2-1, with D perhaps TRBD2 (5 bases). The V and J ends lost 6 bases and 0 bases respectively, with 12 bases between them. The CDR3 is 14 residues long. Germline V gene sequence: CDR1 SQVTM, CDR2 ANQGSEA. The CDR3 DNA sequence: TGCAGCGTGGATAACAGCGGCTCCTACAATGAGCAGTTCTTC. It codes for CSVDNSGSYNEQFF.

V usage is TRBV7-8 and J usage is TRBJ2-1; weak D call: TRBD1 (5 bases). Germline V gene sequence: CDR1 SGHVS, CDR2 FQNEAQ. The CDR3 loop spans 14 amino acids. V shed 5 bases and J shed 6 bases, with 14 bases lying between them. Here the CDR3 DNA reads TGTGCCAGCAGCCCTAGGGGTAGCCTCAATGAGCAGTTCTTC. Translating gives CASSPRGSLNEQFF.

The sample holds a few counts of this clonotype. The rearrangement links TRBV4-3 to TRBJ2-1, with 9 bases identical to TRBD1. The CDR3 has 13 residues. Per the germline V gene, CDR1 is LGHNA and CDR2 is YSLEER. J gave up 12 bases and V 3 bases, and 6 bases lay outside the gene matches. The CDR3 region has the DNA TGCGCCAGCAGCCACCCTGACAGGGGGGGGCAGTTCTTC. It yields the protein CASSHPDRGGQFF.

This clonotype has just one count. This chain joins TRBV4-3 and TRBJ1-1; D not resolved. CDR3 length: 14 amino acids. The ends were cut back, 0 bases at V and 1 base at J, with 6 bases in the middle. The germline V gene encodes CDR1 LGHNA and CDR2 YSLEER. Here the CDR3 DNA reads TGCGCCAGCAGCCAAGATGCCGCGAACACTGAAGCTTTCTTT. It encodes CASSQDAANTEAFF.